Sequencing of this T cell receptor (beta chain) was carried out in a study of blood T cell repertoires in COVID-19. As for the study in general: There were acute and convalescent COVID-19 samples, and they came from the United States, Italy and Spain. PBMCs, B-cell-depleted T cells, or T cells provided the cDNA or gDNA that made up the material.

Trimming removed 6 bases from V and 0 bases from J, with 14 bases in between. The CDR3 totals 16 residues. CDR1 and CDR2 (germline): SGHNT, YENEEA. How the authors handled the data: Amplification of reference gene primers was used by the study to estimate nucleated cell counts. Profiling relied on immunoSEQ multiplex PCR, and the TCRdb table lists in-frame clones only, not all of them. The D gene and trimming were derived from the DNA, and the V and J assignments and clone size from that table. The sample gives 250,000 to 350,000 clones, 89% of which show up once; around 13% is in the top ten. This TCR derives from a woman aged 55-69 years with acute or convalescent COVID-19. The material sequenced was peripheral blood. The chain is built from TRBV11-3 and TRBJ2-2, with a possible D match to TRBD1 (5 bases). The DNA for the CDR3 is TGTGCCAGCAGAAAACTTACAGGTTCGAACACCGGGGAGCTGTTTTTT. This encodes CASRKLTGSNTGELFF.